This T cell receptor (beta chain) was profiled in a study of blood T cell repertoires in COVID-19 (TCRdb year 2020). Background on the whole study: Samples from collaborators originated in the United States, Italy and Spain and spanned both the acute and convalescent phases of COVID-19. Nearly every sample came with metadata listing a de-identified subject ID, COVID-19 status, age in years and sex. HLA class I and class II types, where available, came from metadata supplied by the sample provider rather than from assay-based typing. Deeply sampled blood TCRbeta repertoires from subjects exposed to, actively infected with, or recovered from COVID-19 were included in the dataset. The repertoires were released in a freely available public database meant as a resource for research on the immune response to SARS-CoV-2. Samples came from the ongoing ImmuneRACE study (first 160 participants) plus 1,254 subjects from 6 global collaborators. The material from the prospective study consisted of cDNA or gDNA derived from T cells, B-cell-depleted T cells, or PBMCs.

Concerning this clone itself: Its antigen is still unknown. Base quality data are lacking; no much larger clone is found one base away.

The immunoSEQ Assay, a bias-controlled multiplex PCR, was used to amplify TCRbeta CDR3 regions from genomic DNA. In the authors' own workflow: Nucleated cell counts per sample were estimated from amplification of reference gene primers within the assay. To quantify the absolute abundance of each unique TCRbeta CDR3 rearrangement, sequence reads were collapsed and filtered. Productive Simpson clonality was computed per sample as the square root of Simpson's diversity index over productive rearrangements. This is the immuneACCESS table as TCRdb keeps it, with only in-frame sequences that have V and J called. A part of the clones is gone; compared with another copy, unresolved V genes explain less than half, and the rest is unexplained. The D gene and trimming were derived from the DNA, and the V and J assignments and clone size from that table. This sample lists about 360,000 clones; around 87% were detected once. The top ten clonotypes cover 3% of the sample.

The collaborating institutions used their own protocols to collect whole blood in K2EDTA tubes. For TCRbeta analysis, collaborators shipped samples in one of three forms: frozen whole blood, isolated PBMCs, or DNA extracted from either of those sample types. The full study reports these points: The quantity of clinical and demographic metadata differed by source and by participant and was supplied without curation.

Sequences were obtained from peripheral blood. This receptor was identified in a human donor in a cohort sampled during active COVID-19.

The CDR3 protein sequence reads: CASSSGRRNEQYF. Read as DNA, the sequence is TGTGCCAGCTCCTCAGGCCGGAGGAACGAGCAGTACTTC. The chain couples TRBV19 to TRBJ2-7, and the D gene may be TRBD2, 5 bases matching. The germline V gene (reference sequence) supplies CDR1 LNHDA and CDR2 SQIVND. Deletion took 9 bases off V and 5 bases off J, with a span of 17 bases between the germline ends. Including the terminal cysteine and phenylalanine, the CDR3 comprises 13 residues. Only CDR3 DNA remains: 39 bases, in frame from the first base.